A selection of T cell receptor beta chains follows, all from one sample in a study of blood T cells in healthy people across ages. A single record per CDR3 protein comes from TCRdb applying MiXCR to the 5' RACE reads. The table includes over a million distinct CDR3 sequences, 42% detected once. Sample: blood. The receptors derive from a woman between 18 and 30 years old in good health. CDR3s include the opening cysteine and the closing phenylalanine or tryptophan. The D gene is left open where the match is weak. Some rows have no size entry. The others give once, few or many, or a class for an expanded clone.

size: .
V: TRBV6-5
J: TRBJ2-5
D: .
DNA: TGTACCAGCAGTTACGGGATAGCGGTCCAAGAGACCCAGTACTTC
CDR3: CTSSYGIAVQETQYF

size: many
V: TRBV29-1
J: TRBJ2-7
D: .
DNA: TGCAGCGTTGAATCCGGGGGGCTTGGGTTTAACGAGCAGTACTTC
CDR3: CSVESGGLGFNEQYF

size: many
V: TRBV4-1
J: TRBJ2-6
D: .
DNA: TGCGCCAGCAGCCAAGGAGGGTTCGCTGGGGCCAACGTCCTGACTTTC
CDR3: CASSQGGFAGANVLTF

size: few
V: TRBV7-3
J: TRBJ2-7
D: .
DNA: TGTGCCAGCAGCTTAGAAGGGCGGAGCGAGCAGTACTTC
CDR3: CASSLEGRSEQYF

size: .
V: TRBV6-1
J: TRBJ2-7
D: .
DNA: TGTACCAGCACCACGGGCAACATCAGATACGAGCAGTACTTC
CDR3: CTSTTGNIRYEQYF

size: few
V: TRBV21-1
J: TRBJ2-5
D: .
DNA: TGTGCCAGCAGCATGGCGGGGGGGGATTATCCCCAAGAGACCCAGTACTTC
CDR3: CASSMAGGDYPQETQYF

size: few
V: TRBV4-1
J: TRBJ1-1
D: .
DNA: TGCGCCAGCAGCCAAGATATTTCTGGGGGATCTGAAGCTTTCTTT
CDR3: CASSQDISGGSEAFF

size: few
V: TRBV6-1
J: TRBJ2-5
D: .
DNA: TGTGCCAGCAGTGAAGATCCCCTGGGCGACCAGTACTTC
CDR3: CASSEDPLGDQYF

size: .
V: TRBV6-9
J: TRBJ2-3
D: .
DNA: TGTGCCAGCAGGGTTGGGGAAACCCTAGGCACAGATACGCAGTATTTT
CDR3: CASRVGETLGTDTQYF

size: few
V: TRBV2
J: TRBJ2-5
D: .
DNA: TGTGCCAGCACCAAAGGGGGACTACGGCCCCAGTACTTC
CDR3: CASTKGGLRPQYF

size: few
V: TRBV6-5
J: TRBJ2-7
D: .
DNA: TGTGCCAGCAGTTACTCGACGATGAGAGCCTACGAGCAGTACTTC
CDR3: CASSYSTMRAYEQYF

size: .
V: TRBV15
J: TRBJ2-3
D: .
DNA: TGTGCCACCAGCAGAGATTCGACAACAGATACGCAGTATTTT
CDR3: CATSRDSTTDTQYF

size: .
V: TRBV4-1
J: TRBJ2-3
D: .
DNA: TGCACCAGCAGCCTAGAGCCTTCAGATACGCAGTATTTT
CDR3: CTSSLEPSDTQYF